One sample yielded the 23 T cell receptor beta chains listed below, sequenced in a study of shared T cell receptors in the human thymus. The assay was immunoSEQ multiplex PCR, and TCRdb's table has in-frame clones only and misses some. This table has hundreds of thousands of clones, around 78% appearing once. The same data also went into a second study, on human thymus T cells.

The sample was thymocytes. Every receptor here comes from a boy younger than two with a congenital heart defect.

V and J are TRBV7-2 and TRBJ2-3, with 12 bases identical to TRBD2. Unmatched junction bases numbered 16, after V lost 5 bases and J lost 4 bases. The germline CDR1 and CDR2 sequences are SGHTA and FQGNSA. The CDR3 consists of 19 residues. The CDR3 DNA reads TGTGCCAGCAGCCCCTACCCTAGCGGGAGGGCGTTTCGTGCAGATACGCAGTATTTT. This gives the protein CASSPYPSGRAFRADTQYF.

The V and J genes are TRBV28 and TRBJ2-6; 10 nucleotides match TRBD1. CDR1 MDHEN and CDR2 SYDVKM come from the germline V gene. The CDR3 runs to 16 residues. With 6 bases clipped from V and 2 bases from J, the junction kept 4 bases outside the gene matches. CDR3 nucleotide sequence: TGTGCCAGCAGCCAGACAGGGGGCGCTGGGGCCAACGTCCTGACTTTC. Its protein is CASSQTGGAGANVLTF. Supplemented by reference TRBV28 and TRBJ2-6, the full variable domain reads DVKVTQSSRYLVKRTGEKVFLECVQDMDHENMFWYRQDPGLGLRLIYFSYDVKMKEKGDIPEGYSVSREKKERFSLILESASTNQTSMYLCASSQTGGAGANVLTFGAGSRLTVL.

With respect to this clone: Distinct nucleotide sequences in the sample also encode this CDR3. The chain carries TRBV5-1 and TRBJ2-5; D might be TRBD2 (6 bases). The germline V gene has CDR1 SGHRS and CDR2 YFSETQ. The V end lost 2 bases, the J end lost 5 bases, and 16 bases lay between the germline ends. The CDR3 has 15 amino acids. CDR3 sequence: CASSFRTGDSETQYF. CDR3 DNA sequence: TGCGCCAGCAGCTTCCGGACCGGGGACTCGGAGACCCAGTACTTC.

This clone was recorded a few times. The chain is built from TRBV5-4 and TRBJ1-1, with unresolved D. CDR1 is SGHNT and CDR2 is YYREEE in the germline V gene (reference sequence). V lost 4 bases, J lost 1 base, and 14 bases lay in between. The length of the CDR3 is 15 residues. CDR3 sequence reads: CASSQDYPGNTEAFF. The CDR3 region has the DNA TGTGCCAGCAGCCAAGATTATCCGGGGAACACTGAAGCTTTCTTT.

CDR3 nucleotides: TGTGCCAGTAGTACCGCCGGGACAGGGTCCTACGAGCAGTACTTC. It yields the protein CASSTAGTGSYEQYF. The chain uses TRBV19 and TRBJ2-7; TRBD1 matches 9 bases. The CDR3 is 15 residues long. The germline CDR1 and CDR2 sequences are LNHDA and SQIVND (reference sequence). The ends lost 4 bases at V and 1 base at J; junction bases unmatched: 5.

The J gene is TRBJ1-1, the V gene TRBV9; TRBD1 aligns across 8 bases. Germline V gene sequence: CDR1 SGDLS, CDR2 YYNGEE. The junction had 7 bases not matched to a gene; V was cut back by 3 bases and J by 3 bases. The CDR3 covers 15 residues. DNA for the CDR3: TGTGCCAGCAGCGAACAGGGGGGTTCGGACACTGAAGCTTTCTTT. Its protein product is CASSEQGGSDTEAFF.

The chain links TRBV19 to TRBJ2-1, with D possibly matching TRBD2 (5 bases). V dropped 4 bases and J dropped 8 bases, with 12 bases sitting between them. Looked up from germline, CDR1 is LNHDA and CDR2 is SQIVND (reference sequence). CDR3 length: 13 amino acids. The DNA for the CDR3 is TGTGCCAGTAGTACGGGAAGATCCGATGAGCAGTTCTTC. Amino acids: CASSTGRSDEQFF.

This clone appeared a few times. The J gene is TRBJ1-3, the V gene TRBV11-2; D gene uncertain. Trimming shortened V by 6 bases and J by 0 bases, and 15 bases separated the two germline ends. In germline, CDR1 is SGHAT, CDR2 FQNNGV. This CDR3 has 16 residues. The CDR3 here is CASRREVYTSGNTIYF. CDR3 bases: TGTGCCAGCAGAAGGGAGGTGTATACCTCTGGAAACACCATATATTTT.

Only a few counts were recorded for this clone. The chain couples TRBV5-6 to TRBJ2-6, with 8 bases lining up with TRBD2. This CDR3 comprises 16 residues. The junction had 2 bases not matched to a gene; V was cut back by 2 bases and J by 1 base. Germline V gene sequence: CDR1 SGHDT, CDR2 YYEEEE. This chain's CDR3 is CASSFGGRSGANVLTF. The CDR3 nucleotides read TGTGCCAGCAGCTTCGGCGGGAGGTCTGGGGCCAACGTCCTGACTTTC.

The chain employs TRBV5-1 and TRBJ2-7; a weak D match, TRBD1 (6 bases). Germline V gene sequence: CDR1 SGHRS, CDR2 YFSETQ. V gave up 2 bases and J gave up 4 bases, with 13 bases separating them. The CDR3 extends over 14 amino acids. The CDR3 loop is CASSFSAGEYEQYF. The CDR3 nucleotides read TGCGCCAGCAGCTTTAGTGCAGGGGAGTACGAGCAGTACTTC.

V usage is TRBV5-4 and J usage is TRBJ2-5; 8 positions match TRBD2. The ends lost 4 bases at V and 3 bases at J; junction bases unmatched: 8. This CDR3 has 15 amino acids. Germline V gene lookup returns CDR1 SGHNT and CDR2 YYREEE (reference sequence). CDR3 residues: CASSPGRGKKETQYF. The CDR3 nucleotides read TGTGCCAGCAGCCCCGGGAGGGGAAAGAAAGAGACCCAGTACTTC.

The genes are TRBV27 and TRBJ1-5; D gene ambiguous. This CDR3 has 19 residues. The V gene's germline CDR1 is MNHEY and CDR2 SMNVEV (reference sequence). V shed 2 bases and J shed 3 bases, with 23 bases lying between them. The CDR3 DNA reads TGTGCCAGCAGTTTACGTACGGAGGGTTTAGGCGGAGACAATCAGCCCCAGCATTTT. Encoded protein: CASSLRTEGLGGDNQPQHF.

The chain has TRBV4-3 and TRBJ2-7, with a possible D match to TRBD2 (6 bases). The V end lost 1 base, the J end lost 5 bases, and 9 bases lay between the germline ends. The CDR3 consists of 13 residues. Germline V gene data show CDR1 as LGHNA and CDR2 as YSLEER. CDR3 loop: CASSQAWGDEQYF. DNA of the CDR3: TGCGCCAGCAGCCAAGCCTGGGGGGACGAGCAGTACTTC.

The sample holds one count of this clone. At one of its ends the junction is not consistent with the germline gene, which may arise from a read error. This chain uses TRBV7-7 with TRBJ2-3; TRBD2 matches at 9 bases. CDR3 size: 16 residues. CDR1 and CDR2 (germline): SSHAT, FNYEAQ (reference sequence). CDR3 in amino acids: CASSPASGNHTDTQYF. The CDR3 coding sequence is TGTGCTAGCAGCCCGGCTAGCGGGAACCACACAGATACGCAGTATTTT.

The chain joins TRBV7-9 to TRBJ2-1; 9 nucleotides match TRBD2. CDR1 SEHNR and CDR2 FQNEAQ come from the germline V gene (reference sequence). Trimming at V came to 8 bases and at J to 9 bases, leaving 11 bases not matched to a gene. The CDR3 extends over 14 amino acids. This chain's CDR3 is CASERAGGQGEQFF. CDR3 in DNA: TGTGCCAGCGAACGCGCGGGAGGGCAAGGTGAGCAGTTCTTC.

Comment on this clone: The sample has other DNA sequences that encode this CDR3 too. The chain is built from TRBV6-5 and TRBJ2-2; TRBD2 agrees at 12 bases. The CDR3 is made up of 16 amino acids. With 0 bases clipped from V and 5 bases from J, the junction kept 1 base outside the gene matches. Germline V gene lookup returns CDR1 MNHEY and CDR2 SVGAGI. The CDR3 nucleotides are TGTGCCAGCAGTTACTCGGGGACTAGCGGGACCGGGGAGCTGTTTTTT. Amino acid sequence: CASSYSGTSGTGELFF.

The J gene is TRBJ2-2, the V gene TRBV7-2; TRBD2 matches at 8 bases. Unmatched junction bases numbered 9, after V lost 4 bases and J lost 2 bases. The V gene's germline CDR1 is SGHTA and CDR2 FQGNSA. The length of the CDR3 is 17 residues. The CDR3 is CASSYPGLGVNTGELFF. Written as DNA, the CDR3 is TGTGCCAGCAGCTACCCGGGACTAGGAGTTAACACCGGGGAGCTGTTTTTT.

The CDR3 coding sequence is TGTGCCACCAGCAGACAGGGGGTGGAGAACTACGAGCAGTACTTC. Its translation: CATSRQGVENYEQYF. This rearrangement joins TRBV15 to TRBJ2-7; 7 bases are a match to TRBD1. Trimming at V came to 2 bases and at J to 3 bases, leaving 7 bases not matched to a gene. From germline, CDR1 is LNHNV and CDR2 YYDKDF (reference sequence). This CDR3 region has 15 residues.

The genes are TRBV4-3 and TRBJ2-1, with a possible D match to TRBD2 (6 bases). The CDR3 has 14 residues. Trimming removed 8 bases at V and 0 bases at J, with 11 bases between. Germline V lookup: CDR1 LGHNA, CDR2 YSLEER. The DNA for the CDR3 is TGCGCCAGCGGCCTAGCGCCCTCCTACAATGAGCAGTTCTTC. Residues: CASGLAPSYNEQFF.

The rearrangement joins TRBV5-3 to TRBJ2-7, with 8 bases that match TRBD1. TRBV5-3 is classed as an ORF, of uncertain function. The CDR3 is 16 residues long. The trim removed 0 bases at V and 0 bases at J, leaving 5 bases unmatched. In DNA, the CDR3 is TGTGCCAGAAGCTTGGGACAGGGGACATCCTCCTACGAGCAGTACTTC. As protein: CARSLGQGTSSYEQYF.

This rearrangement joins TRBV28 to TRBJ2-3, with 8 bases aligning to TRBD1. Germline loops: CDR1 MDHEN, CDR2 SYDVKM. The CDR3 totals 16 residues. Trimming at V came to 5 bases and at J to 3 bases, leaving 10 bases not matched to a gene. The CDR3 spells CASSPRVRTGTDTQYF. For the CDR3, the DNA is TGTGCCAGCAGTCCCAGGGTCAGGACAGGGACAGATACGCAGTATTTT.

The chain carries TRBV9 and TRBJ2-1; no clear D gene. Germline CDR1 SGDLS, CDR2 YYNGEE. The CDR3 runs 12 residues. V dropped 0 bases and J dropped 8 bases, with 6 bases sitting between them. The chain's CDR3 is CASSVGVHEQFF. The CDR3, as DNA: TGTGCCAGCAGCGTAGGCGTCCATGAGCAGTTCTTC.

This clone was observed once. This chain joins TRBV21-1 and TRBJ2-7; TRBD1, the D gene given by the table, was not confirmed from the DNA. TRBV21-1 constitutes a pseudogene. The CDR3 spans 14 residues. CDR3 nucleotide sequence: TGTGCCACCCTATCCTGGACAGAGCTGAGCGAGCAGTACTTC. Protein sequence: CATLSWTELSEQYF.